Presented here are 21 T cell receptor beta chains from one specimen sequenced in a study of T cells in Graves' hyperthyroidism and ophthalmopathy. Regions amplified from RNA transcripts were the TCR beta CDR3 regions. The study used the HTBI primer set for a first-round RT-PCR of the TCR CDR3. In TCRdb, the multiplex PCR reads were re-called with MiXCR into one record per CDR3 protein. The table includes hundreds of thousands of distinct CDR3 sequences, roughly 17% detected once. The sample consisted of blood. These receptor sequences come from a woman under 30 with Graves' hyperthyroidism.

This clonotype was counted a few times. The J gene is TRBJ1-4, the V gene TRBV19; D uncertain. Trimming shortened V by 5 bases and J by 0 bases, and 7 bases separated the two germline ends. The CDR3 is 14 residues long. Germline V CDR1 and CDR2: LNHDA, SQIVND (reference sequence). This CDR3 reads CASSEVATNEKLFF. CDR3 DNA: TGTGCCAGTAGTGAAGTTGCAACTAATGAAAAACTGTTTTTT.

The CDR3 sequence: CASLGEAYTDTQYF. The CDR3 nucleotides are TGCGCCAGCCTTGGGGAGGCGTACACAGATACGCAGTATTTT. The V and J genes are TRBV5-1 and TRBJ2-3; D is perhaps TRBD2 (6 bases). Trimming stripped 7 bases from V and 2 bases from J, with 14 bases between. This CDR3 is 14 amino acids long. Germline V gives CDR1 SGHRS, CDR2 YFSETQ.

This clonotype was observed at least ten times. This chain links TRBV28 with TRBJ2-1; perhaps TRBD2 as D (6 bases). CDR1 and CDR2 (germline): MDHEN, SYDVKM. V lost 5 bases and J lost 4, with 15 bases in between. The CDR3 loop spans 15 amino acids. The CDR3 is CASSDELADYNEQFF. The CDR3 DNA reads TGTGCCAGCAGTGACGAACTAGCTGATTACAATGAGCAGTTCTTC.

This clonotype appeared many times. The CDR3 bases are TGTGCCAGCAGTAACATACATACCTTGGGCCCCGGGCCCCAGCATTTT. Encoded protein: CASSNIHTLGPGPQHF. The V gene is TRBV28, the J gene TRBJ1-5, with unresolved D. Germline CDR1 is MDHEN and CDR2 is SYDVKM. The CDR3 consists of 16 residues. V was clipped by 5 bases and J by 9 bases, with 23 bases between them. Variable domain in full (rest from reference TRBV28 and TRBJ1-5): DVKVTQSSRYLVKRTGEKVFLECVQDMDHENMFWYRQDPGLGLRLIYFSYDVKMKEKGDIPEGYSVSREKKERFSLILESASTNQTSMYLCASSNIHTLGPGPQHFGDGTRLSIL.

This clonotype was detected many times. This rearrangement joins TRBV2 to TRBJ2-7, with 7 bases lining up with TRBD2. Germline V gene sequence: CDR1 SNHLY, CDR2 FYNNEI. This CDR3 spans 14 amino acids. Trimming at V came to 6 bases and at J to 3 bases, leaving 8 bases not matched to a gene. The DNA of the CDR3 is TGTGCCAGCAGGGCTCGGGGGAGGGTCTACGAGCAGTACTTC. It translates to CASRARGRVYEQYF.

This clonotype has a single count. The chain recombines TRBV5-1 with TRBJ1-5, with 11 bases matching TRBD1. This CDR3 has 13 residues. CDR1 SGHRS and CDR2 YFSETQ come from the germline V gene. J lost 4 bases, V lost 9 bases, and 3 bases had no gene match. CDR3: CATGTGGNQPQHF. The CDR3 bases are TGCGCCACTGGGACAGGGGGAAATCAGCCCCAGCATTTT.

The V call is TRBV19, the J call TRBJ2-7; possibly TRBD1 for D (5 bases). Trimming shortened V by 8 bases and J by 3 bases, and 17 bases separated the two germline ends. The CDR3 loop spans 14 amino acids. Germline V gene data show CDR1 as LNHDA and CDR2 as SQIVND (reference sequence). The CDR3 coding sequence is TGTGCCAGTGGCAGGACACCGAACGTCTACGAGCAGTACTTC. Translating it yields CASGRTPNVYEQYF.

This clonotype was counted between two and nine times. This chain connects TRBV6-5 to TRBJ2-1; 11 bases are shared with TRBD1. V shed 4 bases and J 6 bases; nucleotides not matched to a gene: 8. The CDR3 is made up of 16 amino acids. Germline V lookup: CDR1 MNHEY, CDR2 SVGAGI. CDR3 residues: CASSFFAGTGGNEQFF. DNA for the CDR3: TGTGCCAGCAGTTTTTTCGCCGGGACAGGGGGCAATGAGCAGTTCTTC.

This clonotype was seen a handful of times. This chain connects TRBV6-1 to TRBJ2-2; the D gene is possibly TRBD1 (6 bases). This CDR3 region has 14 residues. Germline V gives CDR1 MNHNS, CDR2 SASEGT. V lost 8 bases to trimming and J lost 4 bases, with 14 bases between them. The CDR3 reads CASSRDTFTGELFF. The CDR3 nucleotides read TGTGCCAGCTCCCGGGACACGTTCACCGGGGAGCTGTTTTTT.

This clonotype has a count of ten or more. The V call is TRBV20-1, the J call TRBJ2-1; TRBD2 matches 10 bases. J lost 6 bases, V lost 4 bases, and 6 bases had no gene match. This CDR3 comprises 14 residues. Per germline, CDR1 DFQATT and CDR2 SNEGSKA (reference sequence). The DNA for the CDR3 is TGCAGTGCTATCCCCCTAGCGGGAGTCAATGAGCAGTTCTTC. It encodes CSAIPLAGVNEQFF.

This clonotype was counted at least ten times. V and J are TRBV2 and TRBJ1-2; D remains ambiguous. Trimming shortened V by 3 bases and J by 0 bases, and 8 bases separated the two germline ends. The CDR3 runs to 14 residues. The V gene's germline CDR1 is SNHLY and CDR2 FYNNEI. The CDR3 DNA follows: TGTGCCAGCAGTGAGACGGTAACTAACTATGGCTACACCTTC. Translating gives CASSETVTNYGYTF.

This clonotype was counted between two and nine times. This chain joins TRBV20-1 and TRBJ2-5; 10 bases are shared with TRBD1. Germline loops: CDR1 DFQATT, CDR2 SNEGSKA (reference sequence). V trimming: 0 bases; J trimming: 5 bases; junction bases outside the gene matches: 3. The CDR3 loop spans 14 amino acids. The CDR3 sequence is CSARETGGRETQYF. The CDR3, as DNA: TGCAGTGCTAGAGAGACAGGGGGCAGGGAGACCCAGTACTTC.

The chain joins TRBV20-1 to TRBJ2-5; TRBD1 matches 9 bases. The CDR3 is made up of 15 amino acids. CDR1 is DFQATT and CDR2 is SNEGSKA in the germline V gene (reference sequence). J gave up 5 bases and V 6 bases, and 13 bases lay outside the gene matches. CDR3 coding DNA: TGCAGTGCAGGGGGACAGGGAGGTTTTTGGGAGACCCAGTACTTC. This codes for CSAGGQGGFWETQYF.

Regarding this clonotype: This may be a read error, as it is one base from a much larger clone. The chain links TRBV3-1 to TRBJ1-1, with a weak D call TRBD1 (6 bases). The CDR3 spans 18 residues. Deletions cut 2 bases from V and 1 base from J, with 20 bases between. Germline V lookup: CDR1 LGHDT, CDR2 YNNKEL (reference sequence). Here the CDR3 reads CASSQRQATGGRNTEAFF. The CDR3 DNA reads TGTGCCAGCAGCCAAAGACAGGCTACTGGGGGGAGGAACACTGAAGCTTTCTTT. Looking up the rest from reference TRBV3-1 and TRBJ1-1 gives the full variable domain: DTAVSQTPKYLVTQMGNDKSIKCEQNLGHDTMYWYKQDSKKFLKIMFSYNNKELIINETVPNRFSPKSPDKAHLNLHINSLELGDSAVYFCASSQRQATGGRNTEAFFGQGTRLTVV.

The genes are TRBV7-9 and TRBJ2-1; D unclear. Per germline, CDR1 SEHNR and CDR2 FQNEAQ (reference sequence). Trimming cost V 1 base and J 6 bases, with 10 bases left between them. The CDR3 runs to 14 residues. DNA for the CDR3: TGTGCCAGCAGCTTAGGACTCTTCACCAATGAGCAGTTCTTC. It specifies CASSLGLFTNEQFF.

The chain recombines TRBV10-3 with TRBJ2-7; D gene uncertain. V gave up 3 bases and J gave up 6 bases, with 18 bases separating them. Germline CDR1 reads ENHRY; CDR2 reads SYGVKD. The CDR3 totals 15 residues. CDR3 sequence: CAISDRTRPLSEQYF. The CDR3 DNA sequence: TGTGCCATCAGTGACAGGACCCGGCCCCTTAGCGAGCAGTACTTC.

This clonotype was counted many times. The chain combines TRBV6-2 or TRBV6-3 with TRBJ2-1; 9 bases match TRBD2. V lost 7 bases and J lost 4; bases outside the gene matches: 5. The germline CDR1 and CDR2 sequences are MNHEY and SVGEGT. The CDR3 runs 14 residues. This CDR3 is CASIKTSGYNEQFF. The CDR3 DNA sequence: TGTGCCAGCATCAAGACTAGCGGATACAATGAGCAGTTCTTC.

This clonotype was counted between two and nine times. The chain joins TRBV30 to TRBJ2-7; 8 bases align to TRBD1. This CDR3 comprises 15 residues. CDR1 and CDR2 (germline): GTSNPN, SVGIG (reference sequence). The V segment lost 5 bases and the J segment 2 bases; nucleotides outside the gene matches: 11. The CDR3 sequence: CAWDGPGQAAYEQYF. CDR3 bases: TGTGCCTGGGATGGACCGGGACAGGCAGCCTACGAGCAGTACTTC.

This clonotype was picked up many times. The genes are TRBV20-1 and TRBJ2-7; TRBD1 matches at 9 bases. The CDR3 length is 16 residues. CDR1 is DFQATT, CDR2 SNEGSKA, per germline (reference sequence). The V and J ends lost 0 bases and 6 bases, in that order; junction bases with no gene match: 12. The DNA of the CDR3 is TGCAGTGCTAGAGAGAGAGACAGGGGGAAGACTACCGAGCAGTACTTC. Translating it yields CSARERDRGKTTEQYF.

This clonotype was counted ten times or more. The chain recombines TRBV7-6 with TRBJ2-1, with 9 bases matching TRBD2. V shed 5 bases and J 7 bases; nucleotides not matched to a gene: 9. Looked up from germline, CDR1 is SGHVS and CDR2 is FNYEAQ. The CDR3 is 15 residues long. Here the CDR3 reads CASSTGTSWGNEQFF. The DNA for the CDR3 is TGTGCCAGCAGCACCGGGACTAGCTGGGGTAATGAGCAGTTCTTC.

This clonotype was recorded many times. The rearrangement uses TRBV6-1 and TRBJ1-2, with D perhaps matching TRBD1 (6 bases). The germline V gene has CDR1 MNHNS and CDR2 SASEGT. Trimming pared 8 bases from V and 2 bases from J, leaving 12 bases between. CDR3 length: 13 amino acids. CDR3 amino acids: CASGRGLNYGYTF. As DNA, the CDR3 is TGTGCCAGCGGCAGGGGTCTAAACTATGGCTACACCTTC.